These T cell receptor beta chains were read from a single sample in a study of blood T cell repertoires in COVID-19. TCRdb's table, derived via immunoSEQ multiplex PCR, lists solely in-frame clones and lacks some. Altogether hundreds of thousands of clones are present, about nine tenths being singletons, with the ten largest covering around an eighth. What was sequenced was peripheral blood. The receptors were gathered from a woman aged 55 to 70 with acute or convalescent COVID-19. The CDR3 runs from the conserved cysteine through the conserved F or W. Each record gives: J gene, V gene, CDR3 protein.

TRBJ2-1 | TRBV29-1 | CSASTSGVMDEQFF
TRBJ2-2 | TRBV19 | CASSAASAGGTGELFF
TRBJ1-1 | TRBV7-8 | CASSLSIQGTEAFF
TRBJ2-1 | TRBV6-4 | CASSDLAGGYNEQFF
TRBJ2-7 | TRBV10-3 | CAIGRQGTTYEQYF
TRBJ2-5 | TRBV2 | CASSEGAGYQETQYF
TRBJ2-3 | TRBV7-2 | CASSFLIGSGGTDTQYF
TRBJ2-7 | TRBV6-5 | CASSWTLSSYEQYF
TRBJ2-1 | TRBV10-3 | CAISESRQDYNEQFF
TRBJ2-3 | TRBV6-1 | CASSEFPAGGTDTQYF
TRBJ2-2 | TRBV7-9 | CASSQDRNTGELFF
TRBJ2-7 | TRBV4-1 | CASSQGQLYEQYF
TRBJ2-7 | TRBV29-1 | CSVGLAGGYEQYF
TRBJ1-2 | TRBV5-6 | CASSLLRANYGYTF
TRBJ2-4 | TRBV4-1 | CASSQEGPKNIQYF
TRBJ1-1 | TRBV14 | CASSDNRGTEAFF
TRBJ2-2 | TRBV9 | CASSPGLGENANTGELFF
TRBJ2-1 | TRBV7-6 | CASSFRTGGNKNEQFF
TRBJ2-2 | TRBV28 | CASSLLAAGTGELFF
TRBJ1-2 | TRBV3-1/TRBV3-2 | CASSQGQGGYTF
TRBJ1-5 | TRBV5-5 | CASSSTGVNQPQHF
TRBJ1-1 | TRBV4-2 | CASSPRGAVPINTEAFF
TRBJ2-7 | TRBV5-1 | CASSPGDYEQYF
TRBJ1-2 | TRBV9 | CASSVVGGGAPNYGYTF
TRBJ1-2 | TRBV27 | CASSLDSDYGYTF
TRBJ2-2 | TRBV7-3 | CASSLTGTANTGELFF
TRBJ2-7 | TRBV6-6 | CASSSGQGLHFHEQYF
TRBJ1-5 | TRBV27 | CASSLSGGVNQPQHF
TRBJ1-2 | TRBV14 | CASSQVAGKGDYGYTF
TRBJ1-2 | TRBV28 | CASSQGTGYGYTF
TRBJ1-1 | TRBV5-6 | CASSDDSTNTEAFF
TRBJ1-4 | TRBV5-4 | CASSFGEGEKLFF
TRBJ2-1 | TRBV28 | CASSFMGRQNEQFF
TRBJ2-3 | TRBV30 | CAWSSGRVAGRTDTQYF
TRBJ2-2 | TRBV7-9 | CASSRRTGQNTGELFF
TRBJ1-5 | TRBV28 | CASSLIDRNNQPQHF
TRBJ1-3 | TRBV15 | CATSRGTGGSGNTIYF
TRBJ2-5 | TRBV29-1 | CSVESGAVEETQYF